This is a list of T cell receptor beta chains from one sample in a study of blood T cell repertoires in COVID-19. Using immunoSEQ multiplex PCR, the repertoire was profiled, and TCRdb retains in-frame clones only, with some absent. The sample holds hundreds of thousands of clones; 85% are singletons and the top ten take around 4.2%. The sequenced material came from peripheral blood. These receptors originate from a woman aged 45-65 years with active or convalescent COVID-19. Each CDR3 is given with its conserved first and last residue. Fields, in order: D gene, J gene, V gene, CDR3 protein, CDR3 DNA. The D gene is left open where the match is weak.

d_gene: TRBD2
j_gene: TRBJ2-2
v_gene: TRBV11-2
CDR3aa: CASSLGGAGGRDTGELFF
CDR3nt: TGTGCCAGCAGCTTAGGGGGAGCGGGGGGGCGTGACACCGGGGAGCTGTTTTTT

d_gene: TRBD2
j_gene: TRBJ2-1
v_gene: TRBV27
CDR3aa: CASSLKGLADSYNEQFF
CDR3nt: TGTGCCAGCAGTTTAAAGGGACTAGCGGATTCCTACAATGAGCAGTTCTTC

d_gene: TRBD2
j_gene: TRBJ2-7
v_gene: TRBV18
CDR3aa: CASSTSGVYEQYF
CDR3nt: TGTGCCAGCTCTACTAGCGGAGTCTACGAGCAGTACTTC

d_gene: .
j_gene: TRBJ1-2
v_gene: TRBV10-3
CDR3aa: CAISEDRLGYGYTF
CDR3nt: TGTGCCATCAGTGAAGACAGATTGGGCTATGGCTACACCTTC

d_gene: TRBD1
j_gene: TRBJ1-5
v_gene: TRBV2
CDR3aa: CASRSQTGGSNQPQHF
CDR3nt: TGTGCCAGCAGGTCCCAGACAGGGGGAAGCAATCAGCCCCAGCATTTT

d_gene: .
j_gene: TRBJ1-5
v_gene: TRBV7-2
CDR3aa: CASSLDRGNQPQHF
CDR3nt: TGTGCCAGCAGCTTAGACAGGGGCAATCAGCCCCAGCATTTT

d_gene: .
j_gene: TRBJ2-7
v_gene: TRBV2
CDR3aa: CASSEAQRGGYEQYF
CDR3nt: TGTGCCAGCAGTGAAGCGCAGAGGGGGGGCTACGAGCAGTACTTC

d_gene: .
j_gene: TRBJ2-1
v_gene: TRBV10-3
CDR3aa: CAIRGGRAYNEQFF
CDR3nt: TGTGCCATCAGGGGGGGGCGAGCCTACAATGAGCAGTTCTTC

d_gene: .
j_gene: TRBJ1-5
v_gene: TRBV28
CDR3aa: CASSFPLGEGRVLSNQPQHF
CDR3nt: TGTGCCAGCAGTTTCCCCCTCGGTGAAGGGAGGGTTTTAAGCAATCAGCCCCAGCATTTT

d_gene: TRBD1
j_gene: TRBJ1-6
v_gene: TRBV25-1
CDR3aa: CASRTGLGNSPLHF
CDR3nt: TGTGCCAGCAGGACAGGGCTGGGGAATTCACCCCTCCACTTT